The subject of this entry is one T cell receptor beta chain. Its specificity is not known. Trimming cost V 0 bases and J 9 bases, with 7 bases left between them. The CDR3 has 12 amino acids. Germline V lookup: CDR1 SGHDT, CDR2 YYEEEE. The data were taken from a study of T cell responses to AZD1222 COVID-19 vaccine. Study-wide findings and caveats: There were mostly white British donors and more females than males, and clonal diversity was possibly underestimated. A reported finding is that nearly half of spike-specific TCRs target unmutated variant regions. The study found Spike-specific TCR breadth and depth rose after two AZD1222 doses.

Some clones are missing from TCRdb's copy, which holds only in-frame ones; the method was immunoSEQ multiplex PCR. The repertoire holds about 180,000 clones, about 86% seen once, with 9.5% to 13% in the top ten. This chain links TRBV5-6 with TRBJ2-1, with D perhaps TRBD1 (5 bases). This clonotype originated in an adult who received the AZD1222 COVID-19 vaccine. This specimen consisted of peripheral blood, obtained 28 days after the second AZD1222 dose. The CDR3 DNA follows: TGTGCCAGCAGCTTGGTAGGGGTTGAGCAGTTCTTC. Amino acids: CASSLVGVEQFF.